One sample yielded the 13 T cell receptor beta chains listed below, sequenced in a study of blood T cells in healthy people across ages. A second PCR, run for about 6 to 12 cycles, used a sample-barcoded 5' primer plus a J-beta primer mix. TCRdb reprocessed the 5' RACE reads via MiXCR and lists one record per CDR3 protein. Among approximately 1,700,000 distinct CDR3 sequences listed, roughly two fifths were seen once. The source material was blood. The receptors originated from a human donor in good health.

The sample holds a few counts of this clonotype. This sequence joins TRBV5-1 and TRBJ2-1; D may be TRBD2 (5 bases). In germline, CDR1 is SGHRS, CDR2 YFSETQ. Trimming pared 0 bases from V and 8 bases from J, leaving 12 bases between. The length of the CDR3 is 14 residues. For the CDR3, the DNA is TGCGCCAGCAGCTTGGTAGGATTCGGGGATGAGCAGTTCTTC. Translating it yields CASSLVGFGDEQFF.

This clonotype appeared many times. The V gene is TRBV18, the J gene TRBJ2-1; 9 bases fit TRBD1. The CDR3 runs 13 residues. The germline gives CDR1 KGHSH, CDR2 LQKENI. The V gene end was trimmed by 5 bases and the J gene end by 9 bases; junction bases not matched to a gene: 5. The CDR3 DNA is TGTGCCAGCTCAGGGACAGGGTTGGCTGAGCAGTTCTTC. Its translation: CASSGTGLAEQFF.

This clonotype has at least ten counts. The V call is TRBV13, the J call TRBJ1-1; D may be TRBD1 (5 bases). The V and J ends lost 5 bases and 5 bases respectively, with 15 bases between them. Germline-derived CDR1 and CDR2 are PRHDT and FYEKMQ (reference sequence). The CDR3 sequence is 14 residues long. CDR3 residues: CASSTIRGETEAFF. CDR3 coding DNA: TGTGCCAGCAGCACTATTAGGGGAGAGACTGAAGCTTTCTTT.

This chain links TRBV28 with TRBJ2-1; a possible D gene is TRBD2 (5 bases). Germline lookup yields CDR1 MDHEN and CDR2 SYDVKM. The CDR3 consists of 13 residues. V lost 3 bases to trimming and J lost 15 bases, with 18 bases between them. As DNA, the CDR3 is TGTGCCAGCAGTTTTCAGCGCGGGCCGGGGTGGTTCTTC. This encodes CASSFQRGPGWFF.

This clonotype was seen only a few times. The rearrangement uses TRBV28 and TRBJ1-2; unclear D gene. Germline loops: CDR1 MDHEN, CDR2 SYDVKM. Trimming took 6 bases from V and 5 from J, leaving 16 bases between them. This CDR3 has 14 residues. The CDR3 bases are TGTGCCAGCAGCACTCCGGACGGGGTGTATGGCTACACCTTC. It is translated as CASSTPDGVYGYTF.

About this clonotype: The junction shows a germline mismatch at one end, possibly a read error. The rearrangement uses TRBV20-1 and TRBJ2-7; D is undetermined. Germline CDR1 is DFQATT and CDR2 is SNEGSKA (reference sequence). This CDR3 contains 14 residues. As DNA, the CDR3 is TGCTGTGCTAGAGATGAAACCGACCGCTGGGAGCAGTACTTC. This codes for CCARDETDRWEQYF.

The genes are TRBV5-1 and TRBJ1-1, with D unclear. Trimming pared 0 bases from V and 1 base from J, leaving 10 bases between. CDR1 SGHRS and CDR2 YFSETQ come from the germline V gene. The CDR3 is 15 amino acids. CDR3 residues: CASSLGTVRNTEAFF. The CDR3 nucleotides are TGCGCCAGCAGCTTGGGGACCGTCAGGAACACTGAAGCTTTCTTT.

V usage is TRBV20-1 and J usage is TRBJ1-1, with D possibly being TRBD1 (5 bases). CDR1 DFQATT and CDR2 SNEGSKA come from the germline V gene (reference sequence). CDR3 size: 13 residues. Trimming took 4 bases from V and 4 from J, leaving 13 bases between them. CDR3 residues: CSAIPRRGTEAFF. The CDR3, as DNA: TGCAGTGCTATACCCCGAAGGGGCACTGAAGCTTTCTTT.

This sequence joins TRBV7-2 and TRBJ1-4; possibly TRBD1 for D (6 bases). CDR1 is SGHTA, CDR2 FQGNSA, per germline. CDR3 length: 17 residues. V was clipped by 2 bases and J by 2 bases, with 15 bases between them. The CDR3 spells CASSLWGGANTNEKLFF. The CDR3 coding sequence is TGTGCCAGCAGCTTATGGGGGGGCGCAAATACTAATGAAAAACTGTTTTTT. The entire variable domain, with the rest obtained from reference TRBV7-2 and TRBJ1-4, is as follows: GAGVSQSPSNKVTEKGKDVELRCDPISGHTALYWYRQSLGQGLEFLIYFQGNSAPDKSGLPSDRFSAERTGGSVSTLTIQRTQQEDSAVYLCASSLWGGANTNEKLFFGSGTQLSVL.

This clonotype was recorded a few times. CDR3: CAISESRDNYGYTF. CDR3 nucleotides: TGTGCCATCAGTGAGTCCCGGGACAACTATGGCTACACCTTC. The chain has TRBV10-3 and TRBJ1-2; a possible D gene is TRBD1 (5 bases). V lost 0 bases, J lost 2 bases, and 7 bases lay in between. The length of the CDR3 is 14 residues. CDR1 is ENHRY and CDR2 is SYGVKD in the germline V gene.

V and J are TRBV28 and TRBJ2-7; D is unresolved. The germline V and J ends were trimmed by 6 bases and 3 bases, with 15 bases remaining between them. CDR3 length equals 14 residues. The germline V gene has CDR1 MDHEN and CDR2 SYDVKM. The DNA of the CDR3 is TGTGCCAGCAGGCCCTCAGACACGAGCTACGAGCAGTACTTC. Its protein is CASRPSDTSYEQYF.

The J gene is TRBJ2-2, the V gene TRBV7-9; the D is unclear. The CDR3 totals 12 residues. The V end was cut by 5 bases, the J end by 5 bases, with 6 bases between. CDR1 is SEHNR, CDR2 FQNEAQ, per germline (reference sequence). Here the CDR3 DNA reads TGTGCCAGCAGCACCTGGACCGGGGAGCTGTTTTTT. It encodes CASSTWTGELFF. The full variable domain, completed using reference TRBV7-9 and TRBJ2-2, is DTGVSQNPRHKITKRGQNVTFRCDPISEHNRLYWYRQTLGQGPEFLTYFQNEAQLEKSRLLSDRFSAERPKGSFSTLEIQRTEQGDSAMYLCASSTWTGELFFGEGSRLTVL.

This clonotype was counted a few times. The rearrangement joins TRBV20-1 to TRBJ2-7; either TRBD1 or TRBD2 may supply D (5 bases each). The CDR3 consists of 14 residues. V was trimmed by 3 bases and J by 5 bases, leaving 17 bases between them. The germline V gene encodes CDR1 DFQATT and CDR2 SNEGSKA (reference sequence). The CDR3 loop reads CSARAAGSVDEQYF. In nucleotides, the CDR3 is TGCAGTGCTAGGGCCGCAGGGAGCGTCGACGAGCAGTACTTC.